This is a list of T cell receptor beta chains from one sample in a study of T cells in Graves' hyperthyroidism and ophthalmopathy. Each CDR3 protein is one row after TCRdb ran MiXCR on the multiplex PCR reads. This repertoire shows a few hundred thousand distinct CDR3 sequences, 13% to 15% found once; its top ten account for about 14%. The specimen was blood. The receptor set was obtained from a woman aged 40 to 49 with Graves' hyperthyroidism that later progressed to Graves' ophthalmopathy. Each CDR3 is given with its conserved first and last residue. Each record gives: clone size, J gene, D gene, V gene, CDR3 protein, CDR3 DNA. D genes are given only for firm matches. Not every row has a clone size; where given, it reads once, few, many or a size class.

>many|TRBJ1-4|.|TRBV4-1
CASSTALGSNEKLFF
TGCGCCAGCTCCACCGCCCTAGGATCTAATGAAAAACTGTTTTTT
>many|TRBJ2-1|TRBD2|TRBV2
CASKRTSGSYNKQFF
TGTGCCAGCAAACGAACTAGCGGGAGTTACAATAAGCAGTTCTTC
>few|TRBJ2-7|TRBD1|TRBV20-1
CSAPVGQKSYEQYF
TGCAGTGCGCCTGTGGGACAGAAAAGCTACGAGCAGTACTTC
>few|TRBJ2-7|.|TRBV28
CASSHDRPAYEQYF
TGTGCCAGCAGCCACGACAGACCCGCCTACGAGCAGTACTTC
>many|TRBJ1-2|TRBD1|TRBV5-1
CASSIGQGGYGYTF
TGCGCCAGCAGCATAGGACAGGGCGGCTATGGCTACACCTTC
>many|TRBJ1-5|.|TRBV7-8
CASRRDFGQPQHF
TGTGCCAGCAGGCGGGACTTCGGTCAGCCCCAGCATTTT
>.|TRBJ1-1|.|TRBV6-6
CASSYPGASAFF
TGTGCCAGCAGTTACCCTGGGGCTTCGGCTTTCTTT
>many|TRBJ2-1|.|TRBV15
CATSRERLDNEQFF
TGTGCCACCAGCAGAGAAAGACTCGACAATGAGCAGTTCTTC
>many|TRBJ2-1|.|TRBV19
CASSIFSGASYNEQFF
TGTGCCAGTAGTATATTTTCGGGAGCTTCCTACAATGAGCAGTTCTTC
>many|TRBJ2-5|TRBD2|TRBV2
CASSFVLAGGPDQETQYF
TGTGCCAGCAGTTTCGTGCTAGCGGGAGGGCCAGACCAAGAGACCCAGTACTTC
>many|TRBJ2-1|.|TRBV28
CASSPSVSNEQFF
TGTGCCAGCAGCCCTAGCGTGAGCAATGAGCAGTTCTTC
>.|TRBJ1-3|.|TRBV27
CASSLSGVIGNTIYF
TGTGCCAGCAGTTTAAGTGGTGTTATTGGAAACACCATATATTTT
>many|TRBJ2-3|TRBD1|TRBV28
CASSLWSISSQTGGDTQYF
TGTGCCAGCAGTTTGTGGTCAATTTCGTCCCAGACAGGGGGAGATACGCAGTATTTT
>.|TRBJ1-2|TRBD1|TRBV20-1
CSAAPGQSGYTF
TGCAGTGCTGCTCCGGGACAGAGTGGCTACACCTTC
>many|TRBJ1-1|.|TRBV28
CASRLGNRWNTEAFF
TGTGCCAGCAGACTGGGAAACAGGTGGAACACTGAAGCTTTCTTT
>many|TRBJ2-6|.|TRBV2
CASGRSGANVLTF
TGTGCCAGCGGTCGCTCTGGGGCCAACGTCCTGACTTTC
>.|TRBJ1-4|TRBD1|TRBV20-1
CSARTDREKLFF
TGCAGTGCTAGAACGGACAGGGAAAAACTGTTTTTT
>.|TRBJ1-1|TRBD1|TRBV20-1
CSVRTGGHTEAFF
TGCAGTGTTCGGACAGGGGGCCACACTGAAGCTTTCTTT
>many|TRBJ2-7|TRBD2|TRBV9
CASSATGGAEEQYF
TGTGCCAGCAGCGCGACCGGGGGGGCGGAAGAGCAGTACTTC
>.|TRBJ2-7|.|TRBV4-1
CASSQVSGGPTYEQYF
TGCGCCAGCAGCCAAGTGTCCGGGGGCCCAACCTACGAGCAGTACTTC
>many|TRBJ1-2|.|TRBV28
CASSPQSTNYGYTF
TGTGCCAGCAGTCCACAGAGCACTAACTATGGCTACACCTTC
>few|TRBJ1-1|.|TRBV5-1
CASSLSSGMNTEAFF
TGCGCCAGCAGCCTTTCTTCTGGGATGAACACTGAAGCTTTCTTT
>.|TRBJ2-3|TRBD2|TRBV28
CASSQAASGRHTQYF
TGTGCCAGCAGCCAAGCCGCTAGCGGGAGACATACGCAGTATTTT
>.|TRBJ1-1|.|TRBV9
CASSVSRDTEAFF
TGTGCCAGCAGCGTATCCCGGGACACTGAAGCTTTCTTT
>many|TRBJ2-1|TRBD2|TRBV9
CASRTGTSGSEQFF
TGTGCCAGCAGAACCGGGACTAGCGGGAGTGAGCAGTTCTTC
>many|TRBJ2-3|.|TRBV19
CASSNRGAFTDTQYF
TGTGCCAGTAGTAACCGGGGGGCCTTCACAGATACGCAGTATTTT
>many|TRBJ2-3|TRBD1|TRBV28
CASSQTGSDTQYF
TGTGCCAGCAGTCAGACAGGGTCAGATACGCAGTATTTT
>many|TRBJ2-2|TRBD1|TRBV12-3/TRBV12-4
CASSALQGSGELFF
TGTGCCAGCAGCGCCTTACAGGGGAGCGGGGAGCTGTTTTTT
>few|TRBJ1-1|.|TRBV5-1
CASSLVINTNTEAFF
TGCGCCAGCAGCCTAGTGATAAACACGAACACTGAAGCTTTCTTT
>.|TRBJ2-3|TRBD2|TRBV9
CASSVSLAGEGVDTQYF
TGTGCCAGCAGCGTCTCCTTAGCGGGAGAAGGGGTAGATACGCAGTATTTT
>many|TRBJ2-3|TRBD2|TRBV20-1
CSAREGLAGNTQYF
TGCAGTGCTAGAGAAGGACTAGCCGGGAATACGCAGTATTTT
>.|TRBJ2-2|TRBD1|TRBV20-1
CSAQPYRGRTGELFF
TGCAGTGCGCAACCTTACAGGGGGCGCACCGGGGAGCTGTTTTTT
>many|TRBJ2-1|TRBD2|TRBV27
CASTGLGARNEQFF
TGTGCCAGCACGGGACTAGGGGCTCGGAATGAGCAGTTCTTC
>many|TRBJ1-1|TRBD1|TRBV12-3/TRBV12-4
CASRDRGLGNTEAFF
TGTGCCAGCAGGGACAGGGGCTTGGGGAACACTGAAGCTTTCTTT
>many|TRBJ1-1|.|TRBV28
CASSPMWTHNTEAFF
TGTGCCAGCAGTCCCATGTGGACCCATAACACTGAAGCTTTCTTT
>many|TRBJ2-1|TRBD2|TRBV7-2
CASSLGSTGGADEQFF
TGTGCCAGCAGCTTAGGGTCTACGGGGGGGGCAGATGAGCAGTTCTTC
>.|TRBJ1-3|.|TRBV20-1
CGARVRQAAGNTIYF
TGCGGTGCTAGAGTAAGACAGGCGGCGGGAAACACCATATATTTT
>many|TRBJ2-3|.|TRBV3-1
CASSQERARDTQYF
TGTGCCAGCAGCCAAGAGAGGGCCAGAGATACGCAGTATTTT
>few|TRBJ1-2|.|TRBV28
CASSARPGPGHGYTF
TGTGCCAGCAGCGCCAGACCAGGGCCCGGTCACGGCTACACCTTC
>.|TRBJ1-3|TRBD1|TRBV9
CASSVRSGTVNPFPRNTIYF
TGTGCCAGCAGCGTACGTTCCGGGACAGTCAACCCATTTCCAAGAAACACCATATATTTT
>many|TRBJ2-2|TRBD2|TRBV20-1
CSARDYLKLAGNTGELFF
TGCAGTGCTAGAGATTATTTGAAACTAGCGGGCAACACCGGGGAGCTGTTTTTT
>many|TRBJ2-7|.|TRBV6-1
CAISSGTYEQYF
TGTGCCATTAGTAGCGGTACCTACGAGCAGTACTTC
>.|TRBJ2-1|.|TRBV5-4
CASRRRGSYNEQFF
TGTGCCAGCAGAAGGAGAGGGTCCTACAATGAGCAGTTCTTC
>many|TRBJ2-5|.|TRBV28
CASSFAASAGETQYF
TGTGCCAGCAGTTTTGCGGCTAGCGCCGGGGAGACCCAGTACTTC
>many|TRBJ2-1|.|TRBV6-4
CASSDGDNREQFF
TGTGCCAGCAGTGACGGGGACAATAGGGAGCAGTTCTTC
>few|TRBJ2-1|.|TRBV15
CATRSASSYNEQFF
TGTGCCACCCGGAGCGCTAGCTCCTACAATGAGCAGTTCTTC
>many|TRBJ2-7|.|TRBV10-3
CAISDREPRTVYEQCF
TGTGCCATCAGTGATCGAGAACCGAGGACCGTTTACGAGCAGTGCTTC
>many|TRBJ1-5|TRBD1|TRBV10-3
CAIKSGGNQPQHF
TGTGCCATCAAATCAGGGGGGAATCAGCCCCAGCATTTT
>many|TRBJ1-5|.|TRBV27
CASSLSYRDQPQHF
TGTGCCAGCAGTTTATCGTACAGAGATCAGCCCCAGCATTTT
>.|TRBJ2-1|TRBD2|TRBV28
CASSQAASGSSEQFF
TGTGCCAGCAGCCAAGCCGCTAGCGGGAGTTCTGAGCAGTTCTTC
>many|TRBJ2-1|.|TRBV19
CASSIDFSVYNEQFF
TGTGCCAGTAGTATAGATTTTAGTGTCTACAATGAGCAGTTCTTC
>few|TRBJ2-6|TRBD1|TRBV14
CASSLRDRGFFGANVLTF
TGTGCCAGCAGCCTCCGGGACAGGGGGTTCTTTGGGGCCAACGTCCTGACTTTC
>many|TRBJ1-1|.|TRBV5-1
CASSLWDRTETEAFF
TGCGCCAGCAGCTTGTGGGACCGCACGGAGACTGAAGCTTTCTTT
>many|TRBJ2-2|TRBD2|TRBV18
CASSPPGLAGEELFF
TGTGCCAGCTCACCACCAGGACTAGCGGGAGAGGAGCTGTTTTTT
>many|TRBJ2-7|TRBD1|TRBV12-3/TRBV12-4
CASTGRGQGTAYEQYF
TGTGCCAGCACTGGCAGGGGACAGGGAACCGCCTACGAGCAGTACTTC